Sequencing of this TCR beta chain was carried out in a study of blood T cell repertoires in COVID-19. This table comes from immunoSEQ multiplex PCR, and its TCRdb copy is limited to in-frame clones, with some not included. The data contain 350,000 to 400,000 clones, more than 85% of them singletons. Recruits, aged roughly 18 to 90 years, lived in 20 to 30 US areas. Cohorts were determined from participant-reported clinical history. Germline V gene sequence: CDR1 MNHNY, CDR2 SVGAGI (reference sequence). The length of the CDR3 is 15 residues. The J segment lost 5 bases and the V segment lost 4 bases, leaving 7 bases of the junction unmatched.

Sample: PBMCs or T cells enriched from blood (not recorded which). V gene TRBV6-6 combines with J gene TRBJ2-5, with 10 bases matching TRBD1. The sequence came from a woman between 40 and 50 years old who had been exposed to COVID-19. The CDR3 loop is CASSSGGTGAETQYF. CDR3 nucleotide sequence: TGTGCCAGCAGTTCCGGTGGGACAGGGGCCGAGACCCAGTACTTC.